Shown below are 9 T cell receptor beta chains from a single sample sequenced in a study of cytomegalovirus exposure and HLA in healthy donors. PCR amplification relied on 60 Vbeta primers (plus 13 Jbeta primers). Profiling relied on immunoSEQ multiplex PCR, and the TCRdb table lists in-frame clones only, not all of them. The repertoire holds fewer than 120,000 clones, with roughly four fifths as singletons. Sequencing was carried out using PBMCs. Source of these receptors: a woman in her 30s in good health and CMV-seronegative.

This chain uses TRBV28 with TRBJ2-3; 11 bases match TRBD2. Germline V lookup: CDR1 MDHEN, CDR2 SYDVKM. The CDR3 spans 14 residues. V shed 11 bases, J shed 0 bases, and the junction held 4 bases outside the gene matches. The CDR3 DNA follows: TGTGCCGGGGGGACTAGCGGTAGCACAGATACGCAGTATTTT. Protein sequence: CAGGTSGSTDTQYF.

The V call is TRBV5-6, the J call TRBJ1-5, with a weak D call TRBD1 (6 bases). Trimming cost V 3 bases and J 0 bases, with 13 bases left between them. Per the germline V gene, CDR1 is SGHDT and CDR2 is YYEEEE. This CDR3 contains 16 residues. The CDR3 coding sequence is TGTGCCAGCAGCTCACGAGGGGGATTTAGCAATCAGCCCCAGCATTTT. Protein product: CASSSRGGFSNQPQHF.

This sequence joins TRBV6-5 and TRBJ2-3; 9 bases align to TRBD2. There are 16 residues in the CDR3. The V gene end was trimmed by 4 bases and the J gene end by 4 bases; junction bases not matched to a gene: 9. Germline V gene sequence: CDR1 MNHEY, CDR2 SVGAGI. CDR3 bases: TGTGCCAGCAGTTCCCCGACTAGCGGTACGCCAGATACGCAGTATTTT. Amino acids: CASSSPTSGTPDTQYF.

The V call is TRBV5-1, the J call TRBJ1-6, with D possibly matching TRBD1 (5 bases). V was pared by 0 bases and J by 9 bases, with 13 bases between. Germline V CDR1 and CDR2: SGHRS, YFSETQ. The CDR3 extends over 15 amino acids. The CDR3 coding sequence is TGCGCCAGCAGCTTGGAGGGCCAGGGCGGTTCACCCCTCCACTTT. Amino acids: CASSLEGQGGSPLHF.

The chain uses TRBV5-6 and TRBJ1-2; TRBD1 matches 8 bases. V lost 0 bases and J lost 5; bases outside the gene matches: 9. CDR3 length: 16 amino acids. Germline values: CDR1 SGHDT, CDR2 YYEEEE. CDR3 region: CASSLVGQGAWYGYTF. DNA of the CDR3: TGTGCCAGCAGCTTGGTTGGGCAGGGGGCCTGGTATGGCTACACCTTC.

The V and J genes are TRBV6-5 and TRBJ2-1; TRBD2 matches at 10 bases. The junction had 2 bases not matched to a gene; V was cut back by 4 bases and J by 2 bases. Per germline, CDR1 MNHEY and CDR2 SVGAGI. The CDR3 covers 15 residues. The CDR3 region is CASSSSGRAYNEQFF. In DNA form, the CDR3 reads TGTGCCAGCAGTTCAAGCGGGAGGGCCTACAATGAGCAGTTCTTC.

The chain combines TRBV4-3 with TRBJ2-3; 8 bases fit TRBD1. CDR3 length equals 19 residues. Losses at the gene ends were 0 bases for V and 0 bases for J; bases not matched to a gene: 11. Germline CDR1 LGHNA, CDR2 YSLEER. Written as DNA, the CDR3 is TGCGCCAGCAGCCAAGATTCCCGATTCGGACAGGGCAGCACAGATACGCAGTATTTT. Protein sequence: CASSQDSRFGQGSTDTQYF.

J is TRBJ1-2 and V is TRBV7-2; the D gene is possibly TRBD1 (5 bases). The V gene lost 5 bases and the J gene lost 8 bases, with 15 bases spanning the gap. Germline lookup yields CDR1 SGHTA and CDR2 FQGNSA. The CDR3 is 13 residues long. The CDR3 spells CASSDIDSGGYTF. CDR3 DNA sequence: TGTGCCAGCAGCGACATCGACAGTGGGGGCTACACCTTC. Filled out from reference TRBV7-2 and TRBJ1-2, the complete variable domain reads GAGVSQSPSNKVTEKGKDVELRCDPISGHTALYWYRQSLGQGLEFLIYFQGNSAPDKSGLPSDRFSAERTGGSVSTLTIQRTQQEDSAVYLCASSDIDSGGYTFGSGTRLTVV.

This sequence joins TRBV28 and TRBJ1-5, with D possibly matching TRBD1 (6 bases). Germline assignment: CDR1 MDHEN and CDR2 SYDVKM. The CDR3 extends over 17 amino acids. The V gene lost 2 bases and the J gene lost 4 bases, with 18 bases spanning the gap. For the CDR3, the DNA is TGTGCCAGCAGTTTAATAGCAGGGGCGAGGACAAATCAGCCCCAGCATTTT. This codes for CASSLIAGARTNQPQHF.